A single sample gave rise to the 26 T cell receptor beta chains below, sequenced in a study of blood T cell repertoires in COVID-19 (dated by TCRdb to between 2020 and 2021). The library came from the immunoSEQ multiplex PCR assay. TCRdb obtained this table from immuneACCESS and retained in-frame rearrangements with V and J assigned. These tables miss some clones; where compared with another copy, unresolved V genes account for less than half of the shortfall, and the remainder is unexplained. This sample gives 94,000 or so clones in total; about 90% of them show up just once. The ten largest clones take up around 8.1% of the sample. Input material: peripheral blood. The receptor set was obtained from a woman between 65 and 79 years old with acute or convalescent COVID-19.

Regarding this clone: The junction departs from germline at one end; a sequencing error may be responsible. The chain is built from TRBV28 and TRBJ1-2, with TRBD1 as a possible D gene (5 bases). Germline V gene lookup returns CDR1 MDHEN and CDR2 SYDVKM. This CDR3 region has 14 residues. The CDR3, as DNA: TGTGCCAGCAGTGTATGGACACTCCGAAATGGCTACACCTTC. Protein sequence: CASSVWTLRNGYTF.

This chain joins TRBV7-3 and TRBJ1-6; D call uncertain. Germline CDR1 and CDR2: SGHTA and FQGTGA. The CDR3 runs 15 residues. Trimming cost V 1 base and J 8 bases, with 12 bases left between them. Here the CDR3 reads CASSLSYGEYSPLHF. The CDR3, as DNA: TGTGCCAGCAGCTTAAGTTACGGAGAATATTCACCCCTCCACTTT. Based on the CDR3 plus reference TRBV7-3 and TRBJ1-6, the full variable domain is GAGVSQTPSNKVTEKGKYVELRCDPISGHTALYWYRQSLGQGPEFLIYFQGTGAADDSGLPNDRFFAVRPEGSVSTLKIQRTERGDSAVYLCASSLSYGEYSPLHFGNGTRLTVT.

The chain uses TRBV10-3 and TRBJ2-1; possible D gene TRBD1, 6 bases. The CDR3 totals 16 residues. Between the trimmed V and J ends, which lost 3 bases and 4 bases, there was a span of 16 bases. CDR1 is ENHRY, CDR2 SYGVKD, per germline. In DNA, the CDR3 is TGTGCCATCAGTGACCAGACAGGTCCCTTATACAATGAGCAGTTCTTC. As protein: CAISDQTGPLYNEQFF.

V is TRBV6-5 and J is TRBJ1-3, with unresolved D. In germline, CDR1 is MNHEY, CDR2 SVGAGI. The CDR3 extends over 14 amino acids. The V end lost 7 bases, the J end lost 4 bases, and 14 bases lay between the germline ends. The CDR3 is CASILRGLGNTIYF. In DNA form, the CDR3 reads TGTGCCAGCATACTTCGGGGATTAGGAAACACCATATATTTT.

This clone is a singleton in its sample. The V and J genes are TRBV5-6 and TRBJ2-5; 8 nucleotides line up with TRBD1. Germline trimming cut 1 base from V and 0 bases from J; bases unmatched to any gene: 11. This CDR3 has 18 residues. CDR1 and CDR2 (germline): SGHDT, YYEEEE. In DNA form, the CDR3 reads TGTGCCAGCAGCTTGAATCTGGACAGGGTGAGGTACCAAGAGACCCAGTACTTC. This translates into CASSLNLDRVRYQETQYF.

In DNA, the CDR3 is TGTGCCAGTAGTATTGGGACTTACACCGGGGAGCTGTTTTTT. Protein: CASSIGTYTGELFF. The chain carries TRBV19 and TRBJ2-2; D is perhaps TRBD2 (6 bases). Trimming removed 3 bases at V and 3 bases at J, with 8 bases between. The CDR3 is 14 amino acids. CDR1 LNHDA and CDR2 SQIVND come from the germline V gene (reference sequence). The full variable domain, completed using reference TRBV19 and TRBJ2-2, is DGGITQSPKYLFRKEGQNVTLSCEQNLNHDAMYWYRQDPGQGLRLIYYSQIVNDFQKGDIAEGYSVSREKKESFPLTVTSAQKNPTAFYLCASSIGTYTGELFFGEGSRLTVL.

The V gene is TRBV25-1, the J gene TRBJ2-2; 10 nucleotides agree with TRBD1. The CDR3 is made up of 17 amino acids. The ends lost 2 bases at V and 5 bases at J; junction bases unmatched: 8. Germline CDR1 and CDR2: MGHDK and SYGVNS. The CDR3 bases are TGTGCCAGCAGTGAACTCCGGGACAGGGGAGTAACCGGGGAGCTGTTTTTT. Its protein is CASSELRDRGVTGELFF. Full variable domain (missing parts from reference TRBV25-1 and TRBJ2-2): EADIYQTPRYLVIGTGKKITLECSQTMGHDKMYWYQQDPGMELHLIHYSYGVNSTEKGDLSSESTVSRIRTEHFPLTLESARPSHTSQYLCASSELRDRGVTGELFFGEGSRLTVL.

The CDR3 DNA reads TGTGCCAGCAGTGTAGGGGGTGGGGGCAGTTCGCTTGAAGCTTTCTTT. Translation: CASSVGGGGSSLEAFF. The chain employs TRBV2 and TRBJ1-1, with D possibly being TRBD1 (6 bases). Germline CDR1 is SNHLY and CDR2 is FYNNEI. The CDR3 spans 16 residues. Trimming cost V 4 bases and J 7 bases, with 22 bases left between them.

V is TRBV5-1 and J is TRBJ1-1; D unclear. The germline V gene has CDR1 SGHRS and CDR2 YFSETQ. Trimming pared 0 bases from V and 5 bases from J, leaving 11 bases between. This CDR3 spans 14 amino acids. The CDR3 reads CASSLGKARTEAFF. The CDR3 DNA reads as TGCGCCAGCAGCTTGGGTAAGGCGAGGACTGAAGCTTTCTTT.

The chain uses TRBV6-1 and TRBJ1-5; maybe TRBD1 (5 bases). Germline V gene lookup returns CDR1 MNHNS and CDR2 SASEGT. The V gene lost 3 bases and the J gene lost 15 bases, with 24 bases spanning the gap. The CDR3 spans 15 residues. CDR3: CASSDFGRLNRGGHF. The CDR3 DNA reads TGTGCCAGCAGTGATTTCGGCCGACTAAATCGGGGGGGGCATTTT.

As for this clone: One end of the junction is discordant with germline, which a read error may explain. This chain joins TRBV7-7 and TRBJ2-3, with D possibly matching TRBD1 (5 bases). The CDR3 consists of 19 residues. Germline CDR1 SSHAT, CDR2 FNYEAQ (reference sequence). The CDR3 reads CASSAGKANYPPATDTQYF. DNA of the CDR3: TGTGCTAGCAGCGCAGGGAAAGCCAATTACCCCCCTGCGACAGATACGCAGTATTTT.

The chain couples TRBV12-5 to TRBJ2-1, with D tentatively TRBD1 (5 bases). V lost 3 bases and J 5 bases, leaving 14 bases between the germline ends. This CDR3 contains 15 residues. The V gene's germline CDR1 is LGHNT and CDR2 FRNRAP. This CDR3 reads CASGFGNAGHNEQFF. As DNA, the CDR3 is TGTGCTAGTGGTTTCGGCAATGCAGGGCACAATGAGCAGTTCTTC.

The V gene is TRBV4-1, the J gene TRBJ1-3, with 7 positions matching TRBD1. This CDR3 contains 16 residues. CDR1 MGHRA and CDR2 YSYEKL come from the germline V gene. V dropped 1 base and J dropped 1; count of bases not matched to a gene: 4. This chain's CDR3 is CASSQAATGSGNTIYF. Here the CDR3 DNA reads TGCGCCAGCAGCCAAGCTGCGACAGGGTCTGGAAACACCATATATTTT.

The chain carries TRBV7-3 and TRBJ2-3; possibly TRBD2 for D (5 bases). This CDR3 spans 14 amino acids. The ends were cut back, 3 bases at V and 6 bases at J, with 13 bases in the middle. Germline CDR1 and CDR2: SGHTA and FQGTGA. The CDR3 is CASSLIAPGDTQYF. As DNA, the CDR3 is TGTGCCAGCAGCTTGATCGCTCCGGGGGATACGCAGTATTTT.

V and J are TRBV5-1 and TRBJ2-5; 8 nucleotides align to TRBD1. The CDR3 length is 17 residues. The germline V gene has CDR1 SGHRS and CDR2 YFSETQ. V trimming: 0 bases; J trimming: 5 bases; junction bases outside the gene matches: 12. Here the CDR3 reads CASSLAPFDRGRETQYF. CDR3 bases: TGCGCCAGCAGCTTGGCCCCCTTCGACAGGGGCCGCGAGACCCAGTACTTC.

The rearrangement joins TRBV20-1 to TRBJ2-5; no reliable D call. The germline V and J ends were trimmed by 6 bases and 5 bases, with 10 bases remaining between them. The CDR3 contains 11 residues. Germline V lookup: CDR1 DFQATT, CDR2 SNEGSKA (reference sequence). The DNA for the CDR3 is TGCAGTGCGATAGACTTGGAGACCCAGTACTTC. Its translation is CSAIDLETQYF.

The chain has TRBV11-2 and TRBJ1-2; a possible D gene is TRBD1 (5 bases). The V and J ends lost 8 bases and 4 bases respectively, with 11 bases between them. Looked up from germline, CDR1 is SGHAT and CDR2 is FQNNGV. The CDR3 covers 12 residues. The CDR3 bases are TGTGCCAGCTCCGGGGGGAGCTATGGCTACACCTTC. It codes for CASSGGSYGYTF.

The chain recombines TRBV27 with TRBJ1-2; D unresolved. The length of the CDR3 is 15 residues. Germline CDR1 is MNHEY and CDR2 is SMNVEV (reference sequence). V lost 3 bases and J 5 bases, leaving 16 bases between the germline ends. The CDR3 loop is CASSLYPRVEYGYTF. The DNA of the CDR3 is TGTGCCAGCAGTTTGTATCCCCGTGTAGAGTATGGCTACACCTTC.

The chain carries TRBV5-1 and TRBJ2-5; 8 positions match TRBD2. The V gene's germline CDR1 is SGHRS and CDR2 YFSETQ. V shed 4 bases, J shed 3 bases, and the junction held 5 bases outside the gene matches. The CDR3 sequence is 14 residues long. Here the CDR3 reads CASSDAGREETQYF. The CDR3 DNA is TGCGCCAGCAGCGATGCCGGGAGGGAAGAGACCCAGTACTTC. The entire variable domain, with the rest obtained from reference TRBV5-1 and TRBJ2-5, is as follows: KAGVTQTPRYLIKTRGQQVTLSCSPISGHRSVSWYQQTPGQGLQFLFEYFSETQRNKGNFPGRFSGRQFSNSRSEMNVSTLELGDSALYLCASSDAGREETQYFGPGTRLLVL.

This chain links TRBV28 with TRBJ2-3; 7 bases are a match to TRBD2. The CDR3 loop spans 16 amino acids. V was pared by 8 bases and J by 0 bases, with 11 bases of the junction left unmatched. CDR1 MDHEN and CDR2 SYDVKM come from the germline V gene. The CDR3 is CASPLGGESSTDTQYF. DNA for the CDR3: TGTGCCAGCCCACTGGGGGGGGAATCTAGCACAGATACGCAGTATTTT.

The J gene is TRBJ2-5, the V gene TRBV28; 11 positions match TRBD2. The CDR3 has 16 residues. CDR1 and CDR2 from the germline V gene are MDHEN and SYDVKM. The trim removed 5 bases at V and 4 bases at J, leaving 9 bases unmatched. CDR3 sequence reads: CASSLYTSGSIETQYF. DNA for the CDR3: TGTGCCAGCAGTCTGTATACTAGCGGGAGTATAGAGACCCAGTACTTC.

The chain is built from TRBV4-1 and TRBJ2-2; 7 nucleotides match TRBD1. The CDR3 contains 15 residues. CDR1 is MGHRA and CDR2 is YSYEKL in the germline V gene. The J segment lost 5 bases and the V segment lost 1 base, leaving 4 bases of the junction unmatched. The CDR3 reads CASSQAGQRTGELFF. The CDR3 DNA reads as TGCGCCAGCAGCCAAGCGGGACAGCGTACCGGGGAGCTGTTTTTT.

This chain links TRBV3-1 (or the pseudogene TRBV3-2) with TRBJ2-1; 11 positions agree with TRBD2. Germline-derived CDR1 and CDR2 are LGHDT and YNNKEL (reference sequence). The V segment lost 5 bases and the J segment 3 bases; nucleotides outside the gene matches: 9. The CDR3 covers 17 residues. The CDR3: CASSTRTSGSYYNEQFF. Written as DNA, the CDR3 is TGTGCCAGCAGCACAAGGACTAGCGGGTCCTACTACAATGAGCAGTTCTTC.

This chain connects TRBV25-1 to TRBJ2-7; D might be TRBD1 (5 bases). Deletions cut 3 bases from V and 3 bases from J, with 9 bases between. The CDR3 has 13 residues. CDR1 and CDR2 from the germline V gene are MGHDK and SYGVNS. CDR3 in amino acids: CASSDDRNYEQYF. CDR3 nucleotides: TGTGCCAGCAGTGATGACAGAAACTACGAGCAGTACTTC.

This rearrangement joins TRBV18 to TRBJ1-1; TRBD1 aligns across 10 bases. V shed 4 bases and J 3 bases; nucleotides not matched to a gene: 5. The length of the CDR3 is 15 residues. The germline V gene has CDR1 KGHSH and CDR2 LQKENI. The chain's CDR3 is CASSLGQGEYTEAFF. The DNA for the CDR3 is TGTGCCAGCTCACTCGGACAGGGGGAGTACACTGAAGCTTTCTTT.

The chain links TRBV3-1 (or the pseudogene TRBV3-2) to TRBJ1-1; 9 bases agree with TRBD1. V was pared by 4 bases and J by 6 bases, with 3 bases of the junction left unmatched. CDR3 length: 13 amino acids. The germline gives CDR1 LGHDT, CDR2 YNNKEL (reference sequence). The CDR3 coding sequence is TGTGCCAGCAGCCCAAGACAGGGGGCTGAAGCTTTCTTT. This codes for CASSPRQGAEAFF.